These T cell receptor beta chains were read from a single sample in a study of radiotherapy plus CTLA-4 blockade in lung cancer. Some clones are missing from TCRdb's copy, which holds only in-frame ones; the method was immunoSEQ multiplex PCR. The sample shows over 80,000 clones, roughly 85% of them seen only once. The sequencing here drew on peripheral blood, taken from a patient treated with radiotherapy plus ipilimumab. These TCRs come from a human donor with non-small cell lung cancer who had stable disease on radiotherapy plus ipilimumab. Both conserved end residues are part of each CDR3. The D gene is left open where the match is weak. The size field is filled for only some rows; it gives once, few, many or a size class.

d_call: TRBD1
j_call: TRBJ1-2
v_call: TRBV10-1
clone_size: NA
cdr3_nt: TGCGCCAGCAGTGGGGGACAGGGGGCCCAGCACGCTAACTATGGCTACACCTTC
cdr3_aa: CASSGGQGAQHANYGYTF

d_call: TRBD1
j_call: TRBJ2-1
v_call: TRBV14
clone_size: NA
cdr3_nt: TGTGCCAGCAGCCAAGACTACAGGGGGGATGAGCAGTTCTTC
cdr3_aa: CASSQDYRGDEQFF

d_call: NA
j_call: TRBJ2-3
v_call: TRBV5-1
clone_size: NA
cdr3_nt: TGCGCCAGCAGGCCTGGACAGTTAAGCACAGATACGCAGTATTTT
cdr3_aa: CASRPGQLSTDTQYF

d_call: NA
j_call: TRBJ1-1
v_call: TRBV4-1
clone_size: NA
cdr3_nt: TGCGCCAGCAGCCAACCCCGATCGGGCGACAGAATGAACACTGAAGCTTTCTTT
cdr3_aa: CASSQPRSGDRMNTEAFF

d_call: NA
j_call: TRBJ1-3
v_call: TRBV30
clone_size: NA
cdr3_nt: TGTGCCTGGAGTGTAATGTGGGGGACTGGAAACACCATATATTTT
cdr3_aa: CAWSVMWGTGNTIYF

d_call: NA
j_call: TRBJ2-1
v_call: TRBV6-5
clone_size: NA
cdr3_nt: TGTGCCAGCAAACAACAGGGATGGAATGAGCAGTTCTTC
cdr3_aa: CASKQQGWNEQFF

d_call: NA
j_call: TRBJ2-1
v_call: TRBV29-1
clone_size: NA
cdr3_nt: TGCAGCGTTGAAGTACCCTGGGGGGCCTCTGAGCAGTTCTTC
cdr3_aa: CSVEVPWGASEQFF

d_call: NA
j_call: TRBJ1-2
v_call: TRBV5-1
clone_size: NA
cdr3_nt: TGCGCCAGCAGCTTGGACCACGGGGTACCCTATGGCTACACCTTC
cdr3_aa: CASSLDHGVPYGYTF

d_call: NA
j_call: TRBJ1-5
v_call: TRBV11-2
clone_size: NA
cdr3_nt: TGTGCCAGCAGCTTGAATAGCGGCTCGTCCCAGCATTTT
cdr3_aa: CASSLNSGSSQHF

d_call: NA
j_call: TRBJ2-1
v_call: TRBV6-5
clone_size: NA
cdr3_nt: TGTGCCAGCACCGAATGGGGGCGCGATGAGCAGTTCTTC
cdr3_aa: CASTEWGRDEQFF

d_call: NA
j_call: TRBJ1-1
v_call: TRBV5-6
clone_size: NA
cdr3_nt: TGTGCCAGCAGCTGGGTAGGGACAAGCACTGAAGCTTTCTTT
cdr3_aa: CASSWVGTSTEAFF

d_call: NA
j_call: TRBJ2-7
v_call: TRBV5-1
clone_size: NA
cdr3_nt: TGCGCCAGCAGCTCATCAAGGGGAACCTACGAGCAGTACTTC
cdr3_aa: CASSSSRGTYEQYF

d_call: TRBD1
j_call: TRBJ1-6
v_call: TRBV28
clone_size: NA
cdr3_nt: TGTGCCAGCAGATGGGACAGGAAAAATTCACCCCTCCACTTT
cdr3_aa: CASRWDRKNSPLHF

d_call: TRBD2
j_call: TRBJ2-3
v_call: TRBV4-2
clone_size: once
cdr3_nt: TGTGCCAGCAAGAGCGGGGGCGACACAGATACGCAGTATTTT
cdr3_aa: CASKSGGDTDTQYF

d_call: TRBD1
j_call: TRBJ1-4
v_call: TRBV28
clone_size: NA
cdr3_nt: TGTGCCAGCAGTACCACAGGGGAAACTACGGCTAATGAAAAACTGTTTTTT
cdr3_aa: CASSTTGETTANEKLFF

d_call: TRBD1
j_call: TRBJ2-1
v_call: TRBV6-1
clone_size: NA
cdr3_nt: TGTGCCAGCAGGGGACAGGGTGGGGATGAGCAGTTCTTC
cdr3_aa: CASRGQGGDEQFF

d_call: NA
j_call: TRBJ2-5
v_call: TRBV5-4
clone_size: NA
cdr3_nt: TGTGCCAGCAGCCTACGCTCACAGGGAGTAGAGACCCAGTACTTC
cdr3_aa: CASSLRSQGVETQYF

d_call: TRBD1
j_call: TRBJ1-1
v_call: TRBV25-1
clone_size: NA
cdr3_nt: TGTGCCAGCAGTGTGGGACAGCCGAACTTCAACACTGAAGCTTTCTTT
cdr3_aa: CASSVGQPNFNTEAFF

d_call: NA
j_call: TRBJ2-4
v_call: TRBV5-1
clone_size: NA
cdr3_nt: TGCGCCAGCAGCTTGGTTTCGGGACTCAAAAACATTCAGTACTTC
cdr3_aa: CASSLVSGLKNIQYF